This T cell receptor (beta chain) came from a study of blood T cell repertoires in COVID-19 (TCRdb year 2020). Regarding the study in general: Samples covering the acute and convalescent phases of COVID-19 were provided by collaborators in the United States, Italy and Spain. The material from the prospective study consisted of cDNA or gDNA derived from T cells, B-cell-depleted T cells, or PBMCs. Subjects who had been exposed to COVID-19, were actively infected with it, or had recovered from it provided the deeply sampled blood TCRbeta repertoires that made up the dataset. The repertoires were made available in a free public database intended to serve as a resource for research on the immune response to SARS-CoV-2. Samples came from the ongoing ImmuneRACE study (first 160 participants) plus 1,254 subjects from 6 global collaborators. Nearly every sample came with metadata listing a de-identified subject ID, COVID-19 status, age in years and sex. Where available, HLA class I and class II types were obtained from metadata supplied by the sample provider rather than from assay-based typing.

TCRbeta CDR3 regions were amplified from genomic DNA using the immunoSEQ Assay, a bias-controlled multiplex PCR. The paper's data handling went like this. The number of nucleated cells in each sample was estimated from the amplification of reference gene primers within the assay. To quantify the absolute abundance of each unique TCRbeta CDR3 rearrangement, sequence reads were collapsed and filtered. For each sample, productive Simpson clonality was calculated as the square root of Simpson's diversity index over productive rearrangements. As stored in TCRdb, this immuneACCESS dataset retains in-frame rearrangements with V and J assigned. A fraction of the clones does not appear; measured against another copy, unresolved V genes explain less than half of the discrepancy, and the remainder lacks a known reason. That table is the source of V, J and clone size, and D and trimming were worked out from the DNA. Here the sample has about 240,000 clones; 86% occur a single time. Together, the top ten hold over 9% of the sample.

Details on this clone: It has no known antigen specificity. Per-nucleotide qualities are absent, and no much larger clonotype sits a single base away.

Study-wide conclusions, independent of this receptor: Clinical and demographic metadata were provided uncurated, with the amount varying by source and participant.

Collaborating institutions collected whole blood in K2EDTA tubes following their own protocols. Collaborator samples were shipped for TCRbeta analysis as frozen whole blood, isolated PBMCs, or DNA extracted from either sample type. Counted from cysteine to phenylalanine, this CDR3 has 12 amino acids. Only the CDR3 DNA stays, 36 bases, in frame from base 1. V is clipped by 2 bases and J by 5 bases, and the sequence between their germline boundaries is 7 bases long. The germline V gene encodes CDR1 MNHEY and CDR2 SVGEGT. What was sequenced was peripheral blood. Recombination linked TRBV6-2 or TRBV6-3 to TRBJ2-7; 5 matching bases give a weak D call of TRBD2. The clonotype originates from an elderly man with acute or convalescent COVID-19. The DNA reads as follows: TGTGCCAGCAGTTACACCGGGAACGAGCAGTACTTC. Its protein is CASSYTGNEQYF.